The text below deals with one T cell receptor beta chain. As yet, its antigen is unknown. Produced via immunoSEQ multiplex PCR; TCRdb's table is partial and in-frame only. The sample holds more than 85,000 clones, more than 75% seen once. This entry belongs to a study of T cell responses to AZD1222 COVID-19 vaccine. Study-level results: White British people made up most donors, females outnumbered males, and clonal diversity was possibly underestimated.

The germline V gene has CDR1 LNHDA and CDR2 SQIVND (reference sequence). Trimming took 3 bases from V and 4 from J, leaving 9 bases between them. The CDR3 totals 14 residues. This TCR was recovered from an adult in good health. J is TRBJ2-2 and V is TRBV19; D is possibly TRBD1 (6 bases). The sequencing here drew on peripheral blood, taken on day 0 of AZD1222 vaccination. CDR3 sequence reads: CASSMTRGTGELFF. As DNA, the CDR3 is TGTGCCAGTAGTATGACCAGGGGCACCGGGGAGCTGTTTTTT. The full variable domain, rest sourced from reference TRBV19 and TRBJ2-2, is DGGITQSPKYLFRKEGQNVTLSCEQNLNHDAMYWYRQDPGQGLRLIYYSQIVNDFQKGDIAEGYSVSREKKESFPLTVTSAQKNPTAFYLCASSMTRGTGELFFGEGSRLTVL.